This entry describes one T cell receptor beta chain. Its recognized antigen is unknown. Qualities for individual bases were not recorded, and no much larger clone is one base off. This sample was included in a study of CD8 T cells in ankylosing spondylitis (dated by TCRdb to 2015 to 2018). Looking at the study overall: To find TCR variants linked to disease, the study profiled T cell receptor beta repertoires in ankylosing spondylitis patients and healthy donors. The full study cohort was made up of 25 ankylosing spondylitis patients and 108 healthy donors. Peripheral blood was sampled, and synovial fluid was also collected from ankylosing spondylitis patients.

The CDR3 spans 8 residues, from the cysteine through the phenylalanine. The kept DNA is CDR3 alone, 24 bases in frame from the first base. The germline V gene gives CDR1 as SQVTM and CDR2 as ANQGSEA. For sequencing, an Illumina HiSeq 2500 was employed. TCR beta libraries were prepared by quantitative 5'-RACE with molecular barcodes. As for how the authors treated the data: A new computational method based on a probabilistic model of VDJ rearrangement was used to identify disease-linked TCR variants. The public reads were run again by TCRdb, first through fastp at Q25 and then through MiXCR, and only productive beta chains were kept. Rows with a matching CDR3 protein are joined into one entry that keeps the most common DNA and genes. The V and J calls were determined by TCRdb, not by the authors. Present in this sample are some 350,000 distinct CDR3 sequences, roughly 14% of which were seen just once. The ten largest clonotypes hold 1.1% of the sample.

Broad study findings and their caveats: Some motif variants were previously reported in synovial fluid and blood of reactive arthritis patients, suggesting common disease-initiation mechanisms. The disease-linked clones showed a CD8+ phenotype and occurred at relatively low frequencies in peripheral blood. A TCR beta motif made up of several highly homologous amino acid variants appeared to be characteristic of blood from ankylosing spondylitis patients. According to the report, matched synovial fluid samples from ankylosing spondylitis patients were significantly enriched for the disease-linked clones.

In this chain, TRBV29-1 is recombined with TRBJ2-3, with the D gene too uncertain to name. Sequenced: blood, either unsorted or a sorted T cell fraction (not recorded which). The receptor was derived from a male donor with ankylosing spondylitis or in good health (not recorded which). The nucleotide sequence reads TGCACCGGAGATACGCAGTATTTT. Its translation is CTGDTQYF.